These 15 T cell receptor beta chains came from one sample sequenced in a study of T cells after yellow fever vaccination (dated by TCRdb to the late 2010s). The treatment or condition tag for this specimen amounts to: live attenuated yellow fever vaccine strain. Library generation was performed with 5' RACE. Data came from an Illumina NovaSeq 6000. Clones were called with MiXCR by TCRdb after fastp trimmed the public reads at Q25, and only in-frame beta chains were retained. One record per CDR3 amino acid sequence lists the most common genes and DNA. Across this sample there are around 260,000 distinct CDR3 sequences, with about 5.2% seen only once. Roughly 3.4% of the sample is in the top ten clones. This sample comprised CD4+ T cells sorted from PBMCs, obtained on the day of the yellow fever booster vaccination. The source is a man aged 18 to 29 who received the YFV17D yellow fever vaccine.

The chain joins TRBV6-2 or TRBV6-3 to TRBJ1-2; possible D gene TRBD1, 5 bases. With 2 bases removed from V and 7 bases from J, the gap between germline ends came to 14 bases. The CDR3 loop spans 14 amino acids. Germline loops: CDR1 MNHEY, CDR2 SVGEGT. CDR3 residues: CASSYISGIGGYTF. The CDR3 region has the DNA TGTGCCAGCAGTTACATATCAGGGATCGGTGGCTACACCTTC.

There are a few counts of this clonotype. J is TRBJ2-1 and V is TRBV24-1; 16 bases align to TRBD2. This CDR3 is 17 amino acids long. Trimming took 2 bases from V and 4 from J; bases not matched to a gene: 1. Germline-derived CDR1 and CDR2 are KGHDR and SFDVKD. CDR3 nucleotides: TGTGCCACCAGTGATTGGGGACTAGCGGGGGGGTACAATGAGCAGTTCTTC. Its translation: CATSDWGLAGGYNEQFF.

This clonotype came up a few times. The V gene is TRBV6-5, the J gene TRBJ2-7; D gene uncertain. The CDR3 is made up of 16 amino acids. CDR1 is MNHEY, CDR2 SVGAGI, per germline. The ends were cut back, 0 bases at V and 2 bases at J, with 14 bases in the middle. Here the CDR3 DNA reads TGTGCCAGCAGTTACTCGAAGCACTTCTGTGCCTACGAGCAGTACGTC. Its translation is CASSYSKHFCAYEQYV.

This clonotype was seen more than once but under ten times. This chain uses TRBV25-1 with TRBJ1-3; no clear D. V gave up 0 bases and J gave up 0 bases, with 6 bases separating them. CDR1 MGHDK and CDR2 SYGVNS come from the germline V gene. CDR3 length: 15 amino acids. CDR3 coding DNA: TGTGCCAGCAGTGAATATGGTCCCTCTGGAAACACCATATATTTT. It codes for CASSEYGPSGNTIYF.

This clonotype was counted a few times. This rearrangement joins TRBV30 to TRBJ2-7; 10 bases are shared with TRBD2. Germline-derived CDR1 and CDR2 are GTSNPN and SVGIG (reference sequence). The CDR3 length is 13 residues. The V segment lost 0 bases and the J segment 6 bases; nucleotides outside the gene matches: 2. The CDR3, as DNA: TGTGCCTGGAGTGTGCGACTAGCGGGCGAGCAGTACTTC. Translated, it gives CAWSVRLAGEQYF.

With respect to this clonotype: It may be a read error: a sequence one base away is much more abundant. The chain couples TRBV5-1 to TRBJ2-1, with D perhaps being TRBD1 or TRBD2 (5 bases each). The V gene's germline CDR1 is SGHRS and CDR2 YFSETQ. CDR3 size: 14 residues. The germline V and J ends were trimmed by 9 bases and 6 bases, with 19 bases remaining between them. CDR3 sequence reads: CAIIPGPPGNEQFF. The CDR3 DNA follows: TGCGCCATCATCCCGGGGCCCCCCGGCAATGAGCAGTTCTTC. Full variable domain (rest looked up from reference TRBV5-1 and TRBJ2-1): KAGVTQTPRYLIKTRGQQVTLSCSPISGHRSVSWYQQTPGQGLQFLFEYFSETQRNKGNFPGRFSGRQFSNSRSEMNVSTLELGDSALYLCAIIPGPPGNEQFFGPGTRLTVL.

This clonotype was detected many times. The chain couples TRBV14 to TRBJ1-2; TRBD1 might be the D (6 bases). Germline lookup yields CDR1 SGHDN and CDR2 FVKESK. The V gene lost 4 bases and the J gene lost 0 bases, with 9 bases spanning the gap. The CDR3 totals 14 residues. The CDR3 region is CASSPWTANYGYTF. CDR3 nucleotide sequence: TGTGCCAGCAGCCCTTGGACAGCTAACTATGGCTACACCTTC.

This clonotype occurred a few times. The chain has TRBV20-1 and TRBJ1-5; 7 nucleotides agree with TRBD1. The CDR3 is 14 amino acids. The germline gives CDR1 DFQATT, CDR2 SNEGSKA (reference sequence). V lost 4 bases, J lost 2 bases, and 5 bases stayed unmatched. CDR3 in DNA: TGCAGTGCTAACGACAGGGCGGGCAATCAGCCCCAGCATTTT. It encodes CSANDRAGNQPQHF.

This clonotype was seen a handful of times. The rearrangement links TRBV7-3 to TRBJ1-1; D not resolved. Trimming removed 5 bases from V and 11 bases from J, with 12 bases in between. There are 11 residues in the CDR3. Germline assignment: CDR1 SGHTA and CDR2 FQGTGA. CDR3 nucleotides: TGTGCCAGCAGCGCGGGAGATGTGGCTTTCTTT. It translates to CASSAGDVAFF. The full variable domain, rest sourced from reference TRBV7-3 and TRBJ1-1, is GAGVSQTPSNKVTEKGKYVELRCDPISGHTALYWYRQSLGQGPEFLIYFQGTGAADDSGLPNDRFFAVRPEGSVSTLKIQRTERGDSAVYLCASSAGDVAFFGQGTRLTVV.

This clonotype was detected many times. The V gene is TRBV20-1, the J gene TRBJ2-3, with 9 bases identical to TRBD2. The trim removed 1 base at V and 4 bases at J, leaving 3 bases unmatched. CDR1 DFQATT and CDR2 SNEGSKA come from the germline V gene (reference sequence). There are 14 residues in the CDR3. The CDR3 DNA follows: TGCAGTGCTAGAGTCGGCGGGGGGGCAGATACGCAGTATTTT. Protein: CSARVGGGADTQYF.

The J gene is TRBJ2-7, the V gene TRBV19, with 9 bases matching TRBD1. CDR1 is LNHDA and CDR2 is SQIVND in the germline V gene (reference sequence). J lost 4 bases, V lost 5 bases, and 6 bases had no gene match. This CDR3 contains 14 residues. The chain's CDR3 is CASSRRTGEYEQYF. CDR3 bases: TGTGCCAGTAGTCGCCGGACAGGGGAATACGAGCAGTACTTC.

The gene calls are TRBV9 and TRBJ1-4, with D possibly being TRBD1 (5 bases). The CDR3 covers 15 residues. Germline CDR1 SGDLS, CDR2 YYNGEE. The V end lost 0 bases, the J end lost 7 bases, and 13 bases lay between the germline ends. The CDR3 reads CASSVGVAGGEKLFF. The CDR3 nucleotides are TGTGCCAGCAGCGTAGGGGTGGCCGGGGGTGAAAAACTGTTTTTT.

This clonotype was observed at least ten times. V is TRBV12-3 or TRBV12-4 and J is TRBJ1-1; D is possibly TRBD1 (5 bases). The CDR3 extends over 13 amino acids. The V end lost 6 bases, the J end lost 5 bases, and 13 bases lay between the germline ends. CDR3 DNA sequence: TGTGCCAGCAGCCTAGGGGCGGGTACTGAAGCTTTCTTT. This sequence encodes CASSLGAGTEAFF.

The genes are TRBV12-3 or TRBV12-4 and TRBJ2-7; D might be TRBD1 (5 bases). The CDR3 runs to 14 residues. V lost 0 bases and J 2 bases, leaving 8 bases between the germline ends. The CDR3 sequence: CASSLALDTYEQYF. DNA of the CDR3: TGTGCCAGCAGTTTAGCATTGGACACCTACGAGCAGTACTTC.

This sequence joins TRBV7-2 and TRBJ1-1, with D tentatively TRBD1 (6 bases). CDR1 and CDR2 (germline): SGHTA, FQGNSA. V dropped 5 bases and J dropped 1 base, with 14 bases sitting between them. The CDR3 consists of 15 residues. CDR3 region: CASSSTGTQNTEAFF. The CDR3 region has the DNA TGTGCCAGCAGCAGTACAGGGACCCAGAACACTGAAGCTTTCTTT.